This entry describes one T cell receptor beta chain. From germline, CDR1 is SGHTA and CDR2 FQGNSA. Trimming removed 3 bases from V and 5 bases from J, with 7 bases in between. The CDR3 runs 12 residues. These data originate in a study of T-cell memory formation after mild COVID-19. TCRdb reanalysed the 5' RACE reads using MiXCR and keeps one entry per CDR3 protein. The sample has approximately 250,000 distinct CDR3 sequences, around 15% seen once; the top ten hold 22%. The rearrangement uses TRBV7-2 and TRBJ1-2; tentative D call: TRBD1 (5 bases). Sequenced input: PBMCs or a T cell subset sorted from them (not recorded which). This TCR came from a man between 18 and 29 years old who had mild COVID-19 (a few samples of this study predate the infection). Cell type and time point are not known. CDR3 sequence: CASSFDRYGYTF. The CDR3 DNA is TGTGCCAGCAGCTTCGACAGATATGGCTACACCTTC.